The 25 T cell receptor beta chains reported below all come from one sample, sequenced in a study of cytomegalovirus exposure and HLA in healthy donors. The PCR made use of 60 Vbeta and 13 Jbeta primers. The protocol was immunoSEQ multiplex PCR, while the TCRdb copy is restricted to in-frame clones and leaves out a portion. The sample contains roughly 93,000 clones, about 70% of which appear only once. The sequencing input was PBMCs. Every receptor here comes from a human donor in good health.

The rearrangement uses TRBV29-1 and TRBJ1-4, with TRBD1 matching 12 bases. CDR3 length: 19 amino acids. J gave up 3 bases and V 0 bases, and 11 bases lay outside the gene matches. Germline V gene data show CDR1 as SQVTM and CDR2 as ANQGSEA. The DNA for the CDR3 is TGCAGCGTTGAAGATTCAGGGACAGGGGGCGTCGGGGCTAATGAAAAACTGTTTTTT. Protein product: CSVEDSGTGGVGANEKLFF.

This clone is a singleton in its sample. The rearrangement joins TRBV4-3 to TRBJ2-5; perhaps TRBD1 as D (5 bases). Germline V gives CDR1 LGHNA, CDR2 YSLEER. The CDR3 has 14 amino acids. V was clipped by 1 base and J by 3 bases, with 9 bases between them. In DNA form, the CDR3 reads TGCGCCAGCAGCCAAGGTCAGGGAAAAGAGACCCAGTACTTC. This encodes CASSQGQGKETQYF.

The chain joins TRBV5-4 to TRBJ1-2, with TRBD1 identical over 9 bases. V lost 4 bases and J lost 8; bases outside the gene matches: 9. In germline, CDR1 is SGHNT, CDR2 YYREEE (reference sequence). This CDR3 has 14 amino acids. CDR3 nucleotide sequence: TGTGCCAGCAGCACAACCGTGACAGGGGGAGGCTACACCTTC. It translates to CASSTTVTGGGYTF.

This clone was seen a handful of times. This CDR3 is CSVDGTGGCGYTF. The CDR3 coding sequence is TGCAGCGTTGACGGGACAGGGGGCTGTGGCTACACCTTC. This rearrangement joins TRBV29-1 to TRBJ1-2; 12 bases fit TRBD1. This CDR3 has 13 amino acids. Germline V CDR1 and CDR2: SQVTM, ANQGSEA. After removal of 3 bases from V and 7 bases from J, the junction contained 3 bases not matched to a gene.

The chain uses TRBV5-1 and TRBJ2-7; tentative D call: TRBD2 (6 bases). Trimming took off 4 bases at V and 2 bases at J, with 16 bases between the two ends. Germline assignment: CDR1 SGHRS and CDR2 YFSETQ. The CDR3 has 15 residues. The CDR3 protein is CASSPFAGSTYEQYF. The CDR3 nucleotides read TGCGCCAGCAGCCCGTTTGCGGGAAGTACCTACGAGCAGTACTTC.

This sequence joins TRBV6-5 and TRBJ1-1, with D tentatively TRBD1 (5 bases). Germline CDR1 is MNHEY and CDR2 is SVGAGI. V was cut by 10 bases and J by 7 bases, with 19 bases left in between. The CDR3 has 13 residues. The CDR3: CATRGAGRIEAFF. The CDR3 DNA sequence: TGTGCCACCCGCGGGGCCGGGCGGATTGAAGCTTTCTTT.

This rearrangement joins TRBV4-3 to TRBJ2-7; perhaps TRBD2 as D (7 bases). Germline assignment: CDR1 LGHNA and CDR2 YSLEER. V lost 2 bases and J 3 bases, leaving 23 bases between the germline ends. The CDR3 length is 18 residues. CDR3 in amino acids: CASSQYTGRGGIIYEQYF. As DNA, the CDR3 is TGCGCCAGCAGCCAATATACAGGGAGGGGGGGGATCATCTACGAGCAGTACTTC.

The chain carries TRBV2 and TRBJ2-7, with a possible D match to TRBD2 (6 bases). V lost 3 bases, J lost 6 bases, and 15 bases lay in between. CDR3 size: 14 residues. In germline, CDR1 is SNHLY, CDR2 FYNNEI. The CDR3 DNA sequence: TGTGCCAGCAGTGATTGGGGGGACTCAACCGAGCAGTACTTC. This sequence encodes CASSDWGDSTEQYF.

V usage is TRBV5-1 and J usage is TRBJ2-1; 10 bases are shared with TRBD1. Germline CDR1 and CDR2: SGHRS and YFSETQ. The CDR3 runs to 14 residues. After removal of 9 bases from V and 9 bases from J, the junction contained 12 bases not matched to a gene. The CDR3 loop is CATTPTGGYLEQFF. The CDR3 region has the DNA TGCGCCACAACACCGACAGGGGGCTACCTTGAGCAGTTCTTC.

V and J are TRBV30 and TRBJ1-6; D not resolved. The V end was cut by 5 bases, the J end by 10 bases, with 6 bases between. The CDR3 spans 10 residues. CDR1 GTSNPN and CDR2 SVGIG come from the germline V gene (reference sequence). The CDR3 coding sequence is TGTGCCTGGGGGCCATCACCCCTCCACTTT. This translates into CAWGPSPLHF.

The count of this clone is one. V and J are TRBV5-1 and TRBJ2-5; maybe TRBD1 (6 bases). Trimming cost V 2 bases and J 2 bases, with 13 bases left between them. CDR1 is SGHRS, CDR2 YFSETQ, per germline. The length of the CDR3 is 15 residues. The CDR3 region is CASSFGSGQQETQYF. Written as DNA, the CDR3 is TGCGCCAGCAGCTTTGGGTCCGGACAGCAAGAGACCCAGTACTTC.

The chain combines TRBV7-9 with TRBJ1-1; D is undetermined. Germline-derived CDR1 and CDR2 are SEHNR and FQNEAQ (reference sequence). This CDR3 comprises 14 residues. The V gene lost 2 bases and the J gene lost 12 bases, with 19 bases spanning the gap. CDR3: CASSLSERLHGTFF. CDR3 DNA sequence: TGTGCCAGCAGCTTATCTGAGCGGCTACACGGGACTTTCTTT.

This clone was observed a handful of times. The chain has TRBV5-5 and TRBJ1-5, with a tentative D call TRBD1 (5 bases). V lost 2 bases to trimming and J lost 1 base, with 19 bases between them. CDR1 and CDR2 from the germline V gene are SGHKS and YYEKEE (reference sequence). The CDR3 loop spans 18 amino acids. The DNA for the CDR3 is TGTGCCAGCAGCTTCGTACCTCGGCAGGGTGGAAGCAATCAGCCCCAGCATTTT. It codes for CASSFVPRQGGSNQPQHF.

This chain joins TRBV4-1 and TRBJ1-1; D not certain. Germline loops: CDR1 MGHRA, CDR2 YSYEKL. The CDR3 sequence is 17 residues long. With 1 base removed from V and 1 base from J, the gap between germline ends came to 16 bases. CDR3: CASSQAPNWRANTEAFF. The CDR3 DNA follows: TGCGCCAGCAGCCAAGCCCCTAATTGGAGAGCGAACACTGAAGCTTTCTTT.

Worth noting for this clone: The junction departs from the called germline gene at one end, perhaps through a read error. The chain is built from TRBV7-9 and TRBJ2-3, with 14 bases identical to TRBD2. Germline V CDR1 and CDR2: SEHNR, FQNEAQ (reference sequence). The CDR3 has 19 amino acids. The CDR3 DNA follows: TGTTCCAGCAGCTCTCCTGGGACTAGCGGGGGTGCTAGCACAGATACGCAGTATTTT. This gives the protein CSSSSPGTSGGASTDTQYF.

J is TRBJ1-1 and V is TRBV9; unclear D gene. The CDR3 has 12 amino acids. The germline V and J ends were trimmed by 4 bases and 7 bases, with 11 bases remaining between them. Germline V gives CDR1 SGDLS, CDR2 YYNGEE. CDR3 amino acids: CASSPTRREAFF. The CDR3 DNA follows: TGTGCCAGCAGCCCGACACGACGTGAAGCTTTCTTT.

Concerning this clone itself: Other nucleotide sequences in the sample specify the same CDR3. The rearrangement joins TRBV5-5 to TRBJ2-7, with 12 bases lining up with TRBD2. Trimming at V came to 0 bases and at J to 4 bases, leaving 2 bases not matched to a gene. Germline CDR1 reads SGHKS; CDR2 reads YYEKEE (reference sequence). The CDR3 contains 15 residues. CDR3 bases: TGTGCCAGCAGCTTGGCTAGCGGGAGGGCGTACGAGCAGTACTTC. Amino acids: CASSLASGRAYEQYF.

This clone was seen a handful of times. This CDR3 reads CASSRGTGGIYEQYF. CDR3 DNA: TGTGCCAGCTCGCGGGGGACAGGGGGGATCTACGAGCAGTACTTC. The V gene is TRBV18, the J gene TRBJ2-7, with 11 bases matching TRBD1. The CDR3 runs 15 residues. The V segment lost 6 bases and the J segment 3 bases; nucleotides outside the gene matches: 7. In germline, CDR1 is KGHSH, CDR2 LQKENI.

The V call is TRBV18, the J call TRBJ2-5; TRBD2 is a possible D gene (6 bases). Germline CDR1 and CDR2: KGHSH and LQKENI. CDR3 length equals 14 residues. The ends were cut back, 4 bases at V and 2 bases at J, with 11 bases in the middle. CDR3 in amino acids: CASSLADLQETQYF. The CDR3, as DNA: TGTGCCAGCTCACTAGCGGACCTTCAAGAGACCCAGTACTTC.

The V and J genes are TRBV19 and TRBJ2-7; possibly TRBD1 for D (5 bases). There are 13 residues in the CDR3. Germline values: CDR1 LNHDA, CDR2 SQIVND (reference sequence). With 4 bases removed from V and 4 bases from J, the gap between germline ends came to 11 bases. The CDR3 sequence is CASSRKGDYEQYF. CDR3 nucleotide sequence: TGTGCCAGTAGTAGGAAAGGGGATTACGAGCAGTACTTC.

This clone was counted once. The V call is TRBV10-3, the J call TRBJ1-2; 7 nucleotides agree with TRBD1. The V gene's germline CDR1 is ENHRY and CDR2 SYGVKD. The CDR3 extends over 13 amino acids. V lost 6 bases, J lost 4 bases, and 5 bases stayed unmatched. The CDR3 coding sequence is TGTGCCATCAGCTCAGACAGGGCCTATGGCTACACCTTC. Protein sequence: CAISSDRAYGYTF.

The V gene is TRBV5-1, the J gene TRBJ2-3; TRBD2 aligns across 9 bases. With 0 bases clipped from V and 2 bases from J, the junction kept 13 bases outside the gene matches. The germline V gene has CDR1 SGHRS and CDR2 YFSETQ. The CDR3 is made up of 19 amino acids. The CDR3 sequence: CASSLVSSGILSDTDTQYF. The CDR3 DNA reads as TGCGCCAGCAGCTTGGTTTCTAGCGGGATCCTTTCCGACACAGATACGCAGTATTTT. Full variable domain (rest looked up from reference TRBV5-1 and TRBJ2-3): KAGVTQTPRYLIKTRGQQVTLSCSPISGHRSVSWYQQTPGQGLQFLFEYFSETQRNKGNFPGRFSGRQFSNSRSEMNVSTLELGDSALYLCASSLVSSGILSDTDTQYFGPGTRLTVL.

The sample holds one count of this clone. This rearrangement joins TRBV5-4 to TRBJ1-2; 8 bases are shared with TRBD1. V trimming: 3 bases; J trimming: 0 bases; junction bases outside the gene matches: 1. The CDR3 extends over 14 amino acids. From germline, CDR1 is SGHNT and CDR2 YYREEE (reference sequence). The CDR3 reads CASSWGQANYGYTF. CDR3 DNA sequence: TGTGCCAGCAGCTGGGGACAGGCTAACTATGGCTACACCTTC. Full variable domain (outside the CDR3, taken from reference TRBV5-4 and TRBJ1-2): ETGVTQSPTHLIKTRGQQVTLRCSSQSGHNTVSWYQQALGQGPQFIFQYYREEENGRGNFPPRFSGLQFPNYSSELNVNALELDDSALYLCASSWGQANYGYTFGSGTRLTVV.

This clone was seen just once. This chain uses TRBV19 with TRBJ1-1; no firm D call. Trimming shortened V by 3 bases and J by 7 bases, and 12 bases separated the two germline ends. Germline V gene sequence: CDR1 LNHDA, CDR2 SQIVND (reference sequence). The CDR3 extends over 13 amino acids. CDR3 sequence (DNA): TGTGCCAGTAGTATGGGCTTCCCCGGTGAAGCTTTCTTT. Its protein product is CASSMGFPGEAFF.

The gene calls are TRBV10-3 and TRBJ2-5, with D possibly being TRBD2 (5 bases). The germline CDR1 and CDR2 sequences are ENHRY and SYGVKD. The CDR3 is 12 amino acids. Trimming removed 6 bases from V and 9 bases from J, with 14 bases in between. CDR3 loop: CAISSGGWAQYF. In nucleotides, the CDR3 is TGTGCCATCAGCAGCGGTGGTTGGGCCCAGTACTTC.